Listed here is a single T cell receptor beta chain. Only in-frame clones appear in the TCRdb table, and some are missing; sequencing was by immunoSEQ multiplex PCR. The table includes fewer than 350,000 clones, less than 85% detected once. This sample is drawn from a study of blood T cell repertoires in COVID-19. The CDR3 consists of 17 residues. Germline lookup yields CDR1 MGHRA and CDR2 YSYEKL. Germline trimming cut 3 bases from V and 4 bases from J; bases unmatched to any gene: 10. This TCR derives from a woman in her twenties or thirties who had been exposed to COVID-19. The sequenced sample was PBMCs or T cells enriched from blood (not recorded which). The V gene is TRBV4-1, the J gene TRBJ2-1; TRBD2 matches 9 bases. CDR3 sequence (DNA): TGCGCCAGCAGCCATCCCCCTAGCGGGGCCTCGTACAATGAGCAGTTCTTC. Translation: CASSHPPSGASYNEQFF.